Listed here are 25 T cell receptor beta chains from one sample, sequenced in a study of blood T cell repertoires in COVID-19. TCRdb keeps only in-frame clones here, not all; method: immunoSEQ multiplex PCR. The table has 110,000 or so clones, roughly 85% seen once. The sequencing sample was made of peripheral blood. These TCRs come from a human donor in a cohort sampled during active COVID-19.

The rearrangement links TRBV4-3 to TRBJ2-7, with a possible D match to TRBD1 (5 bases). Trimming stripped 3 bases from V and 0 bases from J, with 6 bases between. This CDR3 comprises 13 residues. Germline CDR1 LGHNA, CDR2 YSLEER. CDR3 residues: CASSQTVSYEQYF. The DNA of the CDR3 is TGCGCCAGCAGCCAGACAGTCTCCTACGAGCAGTACTTC.

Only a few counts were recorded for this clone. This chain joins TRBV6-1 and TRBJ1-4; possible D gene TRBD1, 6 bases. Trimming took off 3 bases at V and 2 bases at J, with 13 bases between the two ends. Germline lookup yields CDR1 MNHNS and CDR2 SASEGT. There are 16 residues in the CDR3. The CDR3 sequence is CASSEERQATNEKLFF. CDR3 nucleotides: TGTGCCAGCAGTGAGGAAAGACAGGCGACTAATGAAAAACTGTTTTTT.

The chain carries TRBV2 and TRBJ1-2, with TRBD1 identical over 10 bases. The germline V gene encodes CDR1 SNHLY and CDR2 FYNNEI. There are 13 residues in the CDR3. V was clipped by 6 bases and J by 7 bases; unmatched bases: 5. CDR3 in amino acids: CASSPDRGPGYTF. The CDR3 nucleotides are TGTGCCAGCAGCCCCGACAGGGGGCCTGGCTACACCTTC.

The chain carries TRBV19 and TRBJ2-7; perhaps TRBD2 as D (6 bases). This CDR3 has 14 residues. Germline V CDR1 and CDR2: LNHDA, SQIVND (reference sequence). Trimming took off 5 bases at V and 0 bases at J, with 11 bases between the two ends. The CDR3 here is CASSPVGGSYEQYF. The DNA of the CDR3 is TGTGCCAGTAGTCCCGTCGGGGGCTCCTACGAGCAGTACTTC.

DNA of the CDR3: TGTGCTAGTGGTTTGACACGATCTAACTATGGCTACACCTTC. This encodes CASGLTRSNYGYTF. This sequence joins TRBV12-5 and TRBJ1-2; D is undetermined. V was shortened by 2 bases and J by 0 bases, with 7 bases between the two germline ends. The CDR3 length is 14 residues. CDR1 is LGHNT and CDR2 is FRNRAP in the germline V gene.

The CDR3 nucleotides are TGTGCCAGCAGTGACAGTTCTAACTATGGCTACACCTTC. As protein: CASSDSSNYGYTF. The chain joins TRBV6-1 to TRBJ1-2, with no clear D. Germline loops: CDR1 MNHNS, CDR2 SASEGT. CDR3 size: 13 residues. V was clipped by 3 bases and J by 0 bases, with 5 bases between them.

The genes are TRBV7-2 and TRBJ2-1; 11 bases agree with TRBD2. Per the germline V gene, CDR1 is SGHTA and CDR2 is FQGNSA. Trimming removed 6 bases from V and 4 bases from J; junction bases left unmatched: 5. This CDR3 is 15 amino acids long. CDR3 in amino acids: CASRPGLAAYNEQFF. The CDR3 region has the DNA TGTGCCAGCAGACCGGGACTAGCGGCATACAATGAGCAGTTCTTC.

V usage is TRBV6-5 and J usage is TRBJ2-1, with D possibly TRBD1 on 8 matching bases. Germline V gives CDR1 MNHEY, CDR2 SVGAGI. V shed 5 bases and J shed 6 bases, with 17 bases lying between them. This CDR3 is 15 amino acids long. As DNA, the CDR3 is TGTGCCAGCAGTCACATGGACAGGGAGGGCAATGAGCAGTTCTTC. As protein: CASSHMDREGNEQFF.

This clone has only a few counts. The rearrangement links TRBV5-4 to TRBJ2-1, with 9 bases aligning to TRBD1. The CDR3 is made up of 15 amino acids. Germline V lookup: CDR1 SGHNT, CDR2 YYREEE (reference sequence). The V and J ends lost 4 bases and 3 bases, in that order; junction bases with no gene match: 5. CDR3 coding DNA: TGTGCCAGCAGCCGGATGGGACAGGGCTACAATGAGCAGTTCTTC. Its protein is CASSRMGQGYNEQFF.

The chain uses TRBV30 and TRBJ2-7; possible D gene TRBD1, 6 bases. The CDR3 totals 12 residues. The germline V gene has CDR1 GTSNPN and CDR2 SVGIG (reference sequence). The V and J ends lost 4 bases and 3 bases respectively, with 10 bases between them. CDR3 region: CAWNRVGYEQYF. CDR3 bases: TGTGCCTGGAACAGGGTCGGCTACGAGCAGTACTTC.

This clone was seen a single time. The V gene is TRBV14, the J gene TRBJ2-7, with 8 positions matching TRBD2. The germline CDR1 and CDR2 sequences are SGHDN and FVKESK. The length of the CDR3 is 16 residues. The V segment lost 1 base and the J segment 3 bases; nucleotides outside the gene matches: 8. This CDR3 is CASSQGSSGALYEQYF. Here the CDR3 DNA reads TGTGCCAGCAGCCAAGGGAGTAGCGGGGCCCTCTACGAGCAGTACTTC.

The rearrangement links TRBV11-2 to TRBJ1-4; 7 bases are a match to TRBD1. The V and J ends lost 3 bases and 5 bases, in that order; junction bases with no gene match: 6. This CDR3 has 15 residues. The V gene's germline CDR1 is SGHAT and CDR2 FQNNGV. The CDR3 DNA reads TGTGCCAGCAGCTTCCGACAGGGCCCCAATGAAAAACTGTTTTTT. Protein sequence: CASSFRQGPNEKLFF.

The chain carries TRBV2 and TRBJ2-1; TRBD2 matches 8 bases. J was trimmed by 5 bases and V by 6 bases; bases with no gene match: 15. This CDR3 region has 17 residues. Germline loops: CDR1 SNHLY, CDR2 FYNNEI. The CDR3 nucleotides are TGTGCCAGCAGCCAACTCTCTGGCGGGGGGTTTCACAATGAGCAGTTCTTC. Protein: CASSQLSGGGFHNEQFF.

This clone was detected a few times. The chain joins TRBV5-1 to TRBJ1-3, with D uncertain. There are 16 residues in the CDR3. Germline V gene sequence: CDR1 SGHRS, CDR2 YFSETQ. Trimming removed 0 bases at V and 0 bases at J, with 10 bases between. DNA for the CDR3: TGCGCCAGCAGCTTGGGTGACACCCTCTCTGGAAACACCATATATTTT. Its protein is CASSLGDTLSGNTIYF.

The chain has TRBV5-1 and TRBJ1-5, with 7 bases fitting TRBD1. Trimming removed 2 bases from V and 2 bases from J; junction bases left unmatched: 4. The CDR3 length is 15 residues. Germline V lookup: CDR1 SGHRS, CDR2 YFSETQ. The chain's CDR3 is CASSLQGLGNQPQHF. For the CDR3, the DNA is TGCGCCAGCAGCTTACAGGGGCTGGGCAATCAGCCCCAGCATTTT.

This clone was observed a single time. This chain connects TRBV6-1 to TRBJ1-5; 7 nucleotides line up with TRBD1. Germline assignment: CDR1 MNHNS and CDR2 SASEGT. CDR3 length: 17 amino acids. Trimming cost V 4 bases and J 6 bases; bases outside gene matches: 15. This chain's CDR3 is CASSVPTTGVLSQPQHF. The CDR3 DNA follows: TGTGCCAGCAGTGTGCCGACCACAGGGGTTTTGAGTCAGCCCCAGCATTTT.

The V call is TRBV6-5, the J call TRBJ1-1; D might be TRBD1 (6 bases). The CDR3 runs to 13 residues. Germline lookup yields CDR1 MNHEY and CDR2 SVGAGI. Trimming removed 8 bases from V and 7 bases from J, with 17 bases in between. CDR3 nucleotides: TGTGCCAGCCCCTCCCAGGGGAGGGGTGAAGCTTTCTTT. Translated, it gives CASPSQGRGEAFF.

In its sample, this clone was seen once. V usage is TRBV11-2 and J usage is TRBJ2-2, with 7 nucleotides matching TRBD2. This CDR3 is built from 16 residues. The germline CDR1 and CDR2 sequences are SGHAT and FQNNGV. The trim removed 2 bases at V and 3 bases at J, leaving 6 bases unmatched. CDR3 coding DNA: TGTGCCAGCAGCTTATCCGGGGGGTGGTACACCGGGGAGCTGTTTTTT. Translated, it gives CASSLSGGWYTGELFF.

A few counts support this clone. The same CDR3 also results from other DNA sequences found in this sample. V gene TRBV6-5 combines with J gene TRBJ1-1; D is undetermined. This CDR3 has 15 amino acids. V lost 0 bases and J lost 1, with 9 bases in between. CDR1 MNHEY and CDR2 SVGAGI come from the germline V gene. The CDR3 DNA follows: TGTGCCAGCAGTTACTCGATAAGAGGGAACACTGAAGCTTTCTTT. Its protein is CASSYSIRGNTEAFF.

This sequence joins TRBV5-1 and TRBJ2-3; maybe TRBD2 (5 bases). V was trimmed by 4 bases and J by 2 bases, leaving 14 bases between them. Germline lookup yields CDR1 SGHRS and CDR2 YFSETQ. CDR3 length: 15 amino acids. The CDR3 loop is CASSPTSPPTDTQYF. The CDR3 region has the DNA TGCGCCAGCAGCCCAACTAGTCCCCCCACAGATACGCAGTATTTT.

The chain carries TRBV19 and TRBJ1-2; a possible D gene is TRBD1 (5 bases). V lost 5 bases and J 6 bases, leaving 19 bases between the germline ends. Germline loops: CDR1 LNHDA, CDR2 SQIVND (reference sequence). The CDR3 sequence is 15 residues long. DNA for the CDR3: TGTGCCAGTAGTCAAACAGGAGCCGGGCTCCATGGCTACACCTTC. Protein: CASSQTGAGLHGYTF.

The CDR3 here is CASSSTGQGHLGGYTF. In DNA form, the CDR3 reads TGTGCCAGCAGTTCAACCGGACAGGGGCACCTTGGGGGCTACACCTTC. V usage is TRBV6-2 or TRBV6-3 and J usage is TRBJ1-2; the match to TRBD1 covers 9 bases. The CDR3 spans 16 residues. After removal of 4 bases from V and 8 bases from J, the junction contained 14 bases not matched to a gene. The germline CDR1 and CDR2 sequences are MNHEY and SVGEGT.

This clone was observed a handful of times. CDR3 loop: CASSLGWDIAGNTIYF. CDR3 sequence (DNA): TGTGCCAGCAGCTTAGGGTGGGACATTGCTGGAAACACCATATATTTT. The chain has TRBV7-8 and TRBJ1-3; maybe TRBD1 (6 bases). The V end was cut by 1 base, the J end by 2 bases, with 12 bases between. The CDR3 extends over 16 amino acids. The germline V gene encodes CDR1 SGHVS and CDR2 FQNEAQ.

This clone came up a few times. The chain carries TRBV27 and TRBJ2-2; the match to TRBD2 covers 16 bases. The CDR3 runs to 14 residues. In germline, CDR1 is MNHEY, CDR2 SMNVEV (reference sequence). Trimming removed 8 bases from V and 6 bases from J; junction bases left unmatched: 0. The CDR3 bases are TGTGCCAGCGGGACTAGCGGGGGGGCCGGGGAGCTGTTTTTT. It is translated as CASGTSGGAGELFF.

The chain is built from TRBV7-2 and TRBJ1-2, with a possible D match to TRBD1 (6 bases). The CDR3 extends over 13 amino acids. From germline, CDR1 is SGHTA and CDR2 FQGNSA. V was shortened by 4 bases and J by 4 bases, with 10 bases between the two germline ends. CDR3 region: CASSSGTLYGYTF. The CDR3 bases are TGTGCCAGCAGCTCCGGGACACTCTATGGCTACACCTTC. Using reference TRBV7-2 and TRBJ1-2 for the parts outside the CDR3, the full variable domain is GAGVSQSPSNKVTEKGKDVELRCDPISGHTALYWYRQSLGQGLEFLIYFQGNSAPDKSGLPSDRFSAERTGGSVSTLTIQRTQQEDSAVYLCASSSGTLYGYTFGSGTRLTVV.